This TCR beta chain was recorded in a study of beta chain features in type 1 diabetes. General study results and limits: Moderate yet significant TCRB CDR3 shortening was seen in Type 1 diabetes patients in all four CD4+ subsets. The naive, central memory and Treg TCRB repertoires showed an apparent similarity that was greater among patients than among healthy donors.

Since all of the isolated RNA was reverse transcribed, expressed TCRB transcripts were what got sequenced. Sequencing was performed with immunoSEQ multiplex PCR; in TCRdb, only in-frame clones are kept and a portion is missing. The repertoire holds around 250,000 clones, with 14% as singletons. Purity above 95% was achieved in all sorted populations. Points on this clone: No antigen is known for it.

Trimming took 3 bases from V and 3 from J, leaving 12 bases between them. This CDR3 has 14 amino acids. The V gene's germline CDR1 is ENHRY and CDR2 SYGVKD. Sequencing used naive CD4+ T cells from blood. The clonotype originates from a man in his thirties or forties with type 1 diabetes. V is TRBV10-3 and J is TRBJ2-7, with D maybe TRBD1 (6 bases). The CDR3 nucleotides read TGTGCCATCAGTGATACTGGACAGCTCTACGAGCAGTACTTC. Its protein is CAISDTGQLYEQYF.